Presented here are 4 T cell receptor beta chains from one specimen sequenced in a study of radiation and T cells in renal cell carcinoma. Specified time point: blood 4 weeks post-SBRT, at nephrectomy. Treatment meaning: 15 Gy SBRT to primary tumor, nephrectomy 4 weeks later. Clones were sequenced by immunoSEQ multiplex PCR, and TCRdb holds only the in-frame ones, with some missing. The repertoire consists of roughly 170,000 clones, with about 88% occurring once and the leading ten covering around 11%. The starting material was blood, obtained from a patient whose treatment included radiotherapy and nephrectomy. These receptors were obtained from a woman in her fifties or sixties with renal cell carcinoma.

The chain links TRBV19 to TRBJ1-2, with 7 bases fitting TRBD1. With 7 bases clipped from V and 1 base from J, the junction kept 6 bases outside the gene matches. Germline V gene sequence: CDR1 LNHDA, CDR2 SQIVND (reference sequence). The CDR3 runs to 14 residues. The CDR3 coding sequence is TGTGCCAGTAACCGGGACAGAAGTAACTATGGCTACACCTTC. It encodes CASNRDRSNYGYTF.

The gene calls are TRBV18 and TRBJ2-6, with TRBD2 as a possible D gene (5 bases). V lost 3 bases to trimming and J lost 1 base, with 19 bases between them. Germline V gene sequence: CDR1 KGHSH, CDR2 LQKENI. The CDR3 has 19 amino acids. Written as DNA, the CDR3 is TGTGCCAGCTCACCGGTAGGCGTGGGCCGGGATTCTGGGGCCAACGTCCTGACTTTC. This translates into CASSPVGVGRDSGANVLTF.

This clone was picked up one time. The chain is built from TRBV30 and TRBJ1-2, with D maybe TRBD1 (6 bases). Germline V gene lookup returns CDR1 GTSNPN and CDR2 SVGIG (reference sequence). Trimming removed 3 bases at V and 4 bases at J, with 15 bases between. The CDR3 extends over 14 amino acids. Here the CDR3 DNA reads TGTGCCTGGAGGGGGGGCAGGGGTGCCTATGGCTACACCTTC. Its protein product is CAWRGGRGAYGYTF.

The V and J genes are TRBV7-9 and TRBJ1-5, with D perhaps TRBD1 (6 bases). Trimming shortened V by 7 bases and J by 5 bases, and 18 bases separated the two germline ends. This CDR3 is built from 15 residues. Germline CDR1 and CDR2: SEHNR and FQNEAQ (reference sequence). In DNA, the CDR3 is TGTGCCAGCACCAAAACAGGGAATACGGATCAGCCCCAGCATTTT. Translating it yields CASTKTGNTDQPQHF.